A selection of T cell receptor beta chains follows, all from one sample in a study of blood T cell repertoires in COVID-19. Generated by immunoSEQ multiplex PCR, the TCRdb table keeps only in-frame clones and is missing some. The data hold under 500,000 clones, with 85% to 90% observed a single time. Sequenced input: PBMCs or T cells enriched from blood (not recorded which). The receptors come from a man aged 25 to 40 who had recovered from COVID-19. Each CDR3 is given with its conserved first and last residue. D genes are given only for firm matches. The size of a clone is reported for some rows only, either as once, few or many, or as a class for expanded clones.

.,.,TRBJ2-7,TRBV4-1,CASSQGLYSYEQYF,TGCGCCAGCAGCCAGGGACTCTACTCCTACGAGCAGTACTTC
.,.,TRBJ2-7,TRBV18,CASSPTNFEQYF,TGTGCCAGCTCACCCACAAATTTCGAGCAGTACTTC
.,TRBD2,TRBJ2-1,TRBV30,CAWTTSVTGYEQFF,TGTGCCTGGACGACTAGCGTTACTGGGTATGAGCAGTTCTTC
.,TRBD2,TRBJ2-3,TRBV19,CASSRGAGSTDTQYF,TGTGCCAGTAGTCGAGGAGCGGGGAGCACAGATACGCAGTATTTT
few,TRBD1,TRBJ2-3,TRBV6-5,CASSYLQGAGDTQYF,TGTGCCAGCAGTTATTTGCAGGGGGCTGGCGATACGCAGTATTTT
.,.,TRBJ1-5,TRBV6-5,CASGPTGFYQPQHF,TGTGCCAGCGGTCCCACGGGATTTTATCAGCCCCAGCATTTT
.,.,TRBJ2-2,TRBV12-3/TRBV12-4,CASIAGDTGELFF,TGTGCCAGCATCGCAGGGGACACCGGGGAGCTGTTTTTT
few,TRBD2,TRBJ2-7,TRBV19,CASSQFGLAGGRGEGEQYF,TGTGCCAGTAGCCAATTTGGACTAGCGGGAGGGAGGGGCGAAGGCGAGCAGTACTTC
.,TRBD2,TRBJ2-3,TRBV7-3,CASSLRPLLAGGLDTQYF,TGTGCCAGCAGCTTAAGGCCCTTGCTAGCGGGAGGATTAGATACGCAGTATTTT
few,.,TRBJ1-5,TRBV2,CASTEGLGGSQPQHF,TGTGCCAGCACCGAGGGGCTTGGGGGGTCTCAGCCCCAGCATTTT
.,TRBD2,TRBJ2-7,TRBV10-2,CASRVGLAGEGQYF,TGCGCCAGCAGAGTTGGACTAGCGGGAGAGGGGCAGTACTTC
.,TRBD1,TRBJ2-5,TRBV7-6,CASSSTGGLGETQYF,TGTGCCAGCAGCTCCACAGGGGGCCTGGGAGAGACCCAGTACTTC
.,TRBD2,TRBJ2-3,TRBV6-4,CASAKEREADTQYF,TGTGCCAGCGCTAAGGAGCGGGAGGCAGATACGCAGTATTTT
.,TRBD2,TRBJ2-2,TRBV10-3,CAISDPGGTANTGELFF,TGTGCCATCAGTGATCCCGGGGGGACGGCGAACACCGGGGAGCTGTTTTTT
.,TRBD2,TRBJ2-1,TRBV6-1,CASSEQTSGISYEQFF,TGTGCCAGCAGTGAACAAACTAGCGGGATTTCGTATGAGCAGTTCTTC